There are a few counts of the clone carrying this T cell receptor beta chain. The assay was immunoSEQ multiplex PCR, and TCRdb's table has in-frame clones only and misses some. The data show about 150,000 clones, 90% to 95% seen once. These data belong to a study of T cell responses to AZD1222 COVID-19 vaccine. The germline gives CDR1 LGHDT, CDR2 YNNKEL (reference sequence). There are 16 residues in the CDR3. V was trimmed by 2 bases and J by 0 bases, leaving 11 bases between them. The chain employs TRBV3-1 (or the pseudogene TRBV3-2) and TRBJ2-1; the D gene could be TRBD1 or TRBD2 (5 bases each). The material was peripheral blood, obtained 28 days after the second AZD1222 dose. The source is an adult who received the AZD1222 COVID-19 vaccine. CDR3 DNA: TGTGCCAGCAGCCAATACGGGACCATCTCCTACAATGAGCAGTTCTTC. Translated, it gives CASSQYGTISYNEQFF.